This T cell receptor (beta chain) was documented in a study of cytomegalovirus exposure and HLA in healthy donors. Study-wide results and limits: The study listed roughly 150 cytomegalovirus-associated TCR beta chains.

With regard to this clone: The antigen is undetermined.

V was pared by 5 bases and J by 3 bases, with 17 bases between. CDR1 SGHKS and CDR2 YYEKEE come from the germline V gene (reference sequence). This CDR3 is built from 16 residues. The PCR made use of 60 Vbeta and 13 Jbeta primers. Original data processing: The authors later counted roughly 79 million unique TCR beta chains, roughly 10 million of them shared. Repertoires were generated with immunoSEQ multiplex PCR, while TCRdb's copy carries only in-frame clones and drops some. V and J calls plus clone size are reproduced from that table; the DNA served to infer D and trimming. In the table there are 100,000 to 150,000 clones, about 61% of which are singletons.

The TCR was taken from a woman in her thirties or forties in good health and CMV-seronegative. The chain links TRBV5-5 to TRBJ1-4; possible D gene TRBD1, 5 bases. Sequences were obtained from PBMCs. The CDR3 protein is CASSRTRKGPNEKLFF. CDR3 nucleotide sequence: TGTGCCAGCAGTCGGACAAGGAAGGGCCCTAATGAAAAACTGTTTTTT. Supplemented by reference TRBV5-5 and TRBJ1-4, the full variable domain reads DAGVTQSPTHLIKTRGQQVTLRCSPISGHKSVSWYQQVLGQGPQFIFQYYEKEERGRGNFPDRFSARQFPNYSSELNVNALLLGDSALYLCASSRTRKGPNEKLFFGSGTQLSVL.